These 26 T cell receptor beta chains were all obtained from the same sample, sequenced in a study of cytomegalovirus exposure and HLA in healthy donors. Measured with immunoSEQ multiplex PCR; TCRdb has only the in-frame clones, and not every one. The table records 66,000 or so clones, around 97% of them present only once. Source material: PBMCs. These receptors were obtained from a woman aged 18 to 35 in good health and CMV-seropositive.

This chain uses TRBV6-5 with TRBJ1-4; 9 nucleotides align to TRBD1. Germline V CDR1 and CDR2: MNHEY, SVGAGI. J was trimmed by 7 bases and V by 4 bases; bases with no gene match: 7. CDR3 length: 15 residues. CDR3 coding DNA: TGTGCCAGCAGTTTGACAGGGGGTGCGGGTGAAAAACTGTTTTTT. It codes for CASSLTGGAGEKLFF.

The chain joins TRBV5-5 to TRBJ2-7; 7 bases align to TRBD1. Unmatched junction bases numbered 4, after V lost 4 bases and J lost 3 bases. CDR1 and CDR2 from the germline V gene are SGHKS and YYEKEE (reference sequence). This CDR3 contains 13 residues. In DNA form, the CDR3 reads TGTGCCAGCAGCCCCTGGGACAGCTACGAGCAGTACTTC. The encoded protein is CASSPWDSYEQYF.

The chain has TRBV19 and TRBJ1-5; no reliable D call. The germline V gene encodes CDR1 LNHDA and CDR2 SQIVND (reference sequence). Between the trimmed V and J ends, which lost 6 bases and 2 bases, there was a span of 11 bases. The CDR3 length is 14 residues. The CDR3 here is CASSENMGNQPQHF. The CDR3 DNA sequence: TGTGCCAGTAGCGAAAACATGGGCAATCAGCCCCAGCATTTT.

The chain has TRBV7-8 and TRBJ2-4, with D possibly TRBD1 on 5 matching bases. CDR1 and CDR2 from the germline V gene are SGHVS and FQNEAQ. The CDR3 spans 16 residues. The germline V and J ends were trimmed by 4 bases and 1 base, with 14 bases remaining between them. This CDR3 is CASSSARVSAKNIQYF. The CDR3, as DNA: TGTGCCAGCAGCTCCGCCAGGGTCTCGGCCAAAAACATTCAGTACTTC.

The chain has TRBV30 and TRBJ2-7; tentatively, D is TRBD2 (6 bases). The CDR3 length is 14 residues. V lost 4 bases and J lost 4, with 17 bases in between. The germline V gene encodes CDR1 GTSNPN and CDR2 SVGIG (reference sequence). The CDR3 bases are TGTGCCTGGACCCCGGGAGCTGATCTGTACGAGCAGTACTTC. This encodes CAWTPGADLYEQYF.

The genes are TRBV30 and TRBJ1-2; maybe TRBD1 (5 bases). CDR3 length equals 13 residues. Trimming pared 4 bases from V and 1 base from J, leaving 10 bases between. The germline V gene has CDR1 GTSNPN and CDR2 SVGIG (reference sequence). The CDR3 region has the DNA TGTGCCTGGACCGGACACTTTAACTATGGCTACACCTTC. The encoded protein is CAWTGHFNYGYTF.

This rearrangement joins TRBV6-5 to TRBJ2-3; 9 nucleotides match TRBD2. V was pared by 2 bases and J by 2 bases, with 5 bases of the junction left unmatched. CDR1 is MNHEY and CDR2 is SVGAGI in the germline V gene. This CDR3 region has 16 residues. CDR3 loop: CASSYGLAGVTDTQYF. The CDR3 DNA sequence: TGTGCCAGCAGTTACGGGTTAGCGGGAGTCACAGATACGCAGTATTTT.

This chain uses TRBV28 with TRBJ2-3; TRBD2 matches 13 bases. The CDR3 contains 17 residues. The V segment lost 4 bases and the J segment 7 bases; nucleotides outside the gene matches: 11. Germline assignment: CDR1 MDHEN and CDR2 SYDVKM. CDR3 sequence (DNA): TGTGCCAGCAGTTCAACAGCACTAGCGGGAGGGCGAAATACGCAGTATTTT. It yields the protein CASSSTALAGGRNTQYF.

The CDR3 loop is CASSSYRDSPSGQYF. Written as DNA, the CDR3 is TGTGCCAGCAGCTCCTACCGGGACAGTCCCTCCGGGCAGTACTTC. The chain has TRBV7-2 and TRBJ2-7, with TRBD1 matching 7 bases. Losses at the gene ends were 4 bases for V and 9 bases for J; bases not matched to a gene: 15. CDR1 and CDR2 from the germline V gene are SGHTA and FQGNSA. The CDR3 is 15 residues long.

The rearrangement uses TRBV28 and TRBJ1-4, with 8 bases matching TRBD1. Trimming cost V 3 bases and J 7 bases; bases outside gene matches: 4. The germline V gene encodes CDR1 MDHEN and CDR2 SYDVKM. The CDR3 runs 14 residues. The CDR3 loop is CASSFAGGVEKLFF. In DNA form, the CDR3 reads TGTGCCAGCAGTTTCGCAGGGGGCGTTGAAAAACTGTTTTTT.

The chain employs TRBV10-1 and TRBJ2-7; 9 nucleotides agree with TRBD1. The V segment lost 5 bases and the J segment 4 bases; nucleotides outside the gene matches: 3. The germline gives CDR1 WNHNN, CDR2 SYGVQD (reference sequence). The CDR3 has 13 amino acids. The CDR3 nucleotides are TGCGCCAGCAGTCCCGGGACAGGGTACGAGCAGTACTTC. It translates to CASSPGTGYEQYF.

The chain couples TRBV18 to TRBJ1-2, with D unclear. Between the trimmed V and J ends, which lost 2 bases and 8 bases, there was a span of 9 bases. The CDR3 extends over 12 amino acids. Germline V gene sequence: CDR1 KGHSH, CDR2 LQKENI. CDR3 region: CASSPVEVGYTF. The CDR3 coding sequence is TGTGCCAGCTCACCAGTGGAGGTCGGCTACACCTTC.

The CDR3 here is CASSRDRGPQETQYF. The DNA of the CDR3 is TGTGCCAGTAGTAGGGACAGGGGTCCCCAAGAGACCCAGTACTTC. The rearrangement uses TRBV19 and TRBJ2-5; TRBD1 aligns across 10 bases. This CDR3 has 15 amino acids. The V gene's germline CDR1 is LNHDA and CDR2 SQIVND (reference sequence). V lost 4 bases and J lost 1; bases outside the gene matches: 3.

V gene TRBV19 combines with J gene TRBJ1-1; possible D gene TRBD1, 5 bases. Germline values: CDR1 LNHDA, CDR2 SQIVND (reference sequence). The germline V and J ends were trimmed by 7 bases and 6 bases, with 18 bases remaining between them. This CDR3 is 14 amino acids long. The CDR3 region has the DNA TGTGCCAGTACCCCCGTTGGGGGGTGGGCTGAAGCTTTCTTT. Encoded protein: CASTPVGGWAEAFF.

The CDR3 sequence is CASRRNRGDEAFF. The CDR3 DNA sequence: TGTGCCAGTAGGAGGAACAGGGGTGATGAAGCTTTCTTT. V is TRBV19 and J is TRBJ1-1; 7 nucleotides match TRBD1. V lost 6 bases, J lost 7 bases, and 8 bases stayed unmatched. The CDR3 has 13 amino acids. Per germline, CDR1 LNHDA and CDR2 SQIVND (reference sequence).

The V and J genes are TRBV2 and TRBJ2-7, with D unresolved. Germline V gene sequence: CDR1 SNHLY, CDR2 FYNNEI. Trimming removed 7 bases at V and 6 bases at J, with 7 bases between. The CDR3 has 10 residues. The CDR3 DNA reads as TGTGCCAGCACTACGGGCGAGCAGTACTTC. As protein: CASTTGEQYF.

This chain uses TRBV19 with TRBJ2-7; D may be TRBD2 (5 bases). Germline loops: CDR1 LNHDA, CDR2 SQIVND (reference sequence). The V gene lost 5 bases and the J gene lost 4 bases, with 12 bases spanning the gap. The CDR3 runs to 13 residues. The CDR3 nucleotides read TGTGCCAGTAGTTATCCGGGATCTTACGAGCAGTACTTC. This codes for CASSYPGSYEQYF.

The genes are TRBV19 and TRBJ2-5; 15 nucleotides match TRBD2. Per the germline V gene, CDR1 is LNHDA and CDR2 is SQIVND (reference sequence). After removal of 3 bases from V and 4 bases from J, the junction contained 3 bases not matched to a gene. The CDR3 is 16 amino acids. The CDR3 sequence: CASSITGLAGGETQYF. CDR3 in DNA: TGTGCCAGTAGTATCACGGGACTAGCGGGAGGAGAGACCCAGTACTTC. Supplemented by reference TRBV19 and TRBJ2-5, the full variable domain reads DGGITQSPKYLFRKEGQNVTLSCEQNLNHDAMYWYRQDPGQGLRLIYYSQIVNDFQKGDIAEGYSVSREKKESFPLTVTSAQKNPTAFYLCASSITGLAGGETQYFGPGTRLLVL.

The chain has TRBV6-1 and TRBJ1-2; no reliable D call. Trimming pared 5 bases from V and 8 bases from J, leaving 15 bases between. Germline lookup yields CDR1 MNHNS and CDR2 SASEGT. The CDR3 runs to 13 residues. CDR3: CASSTLVAGGYTF. CDR3 DNA: TGTGCCAGCAGTACCCTCGTTGCAGGCGGCTACACCTTC.

The chain recombines TRBV11-2 with TRBJ2-3; D possibly corresponds to TRBD1 (6 bases). Germline CDR1 SGHAT, CDR2 FQNNGV. Trimming took 2 bases from V and 3 from J, leaving 6 bases between them. There are 13 residues in the CDR3. CDR3 region: CASSLQGTDTQYF. The CDR3 coding sequence is TGTGCCAGCAGCTTACAGGGGACAGATACGCAGTATTTT.

This rearrangement joins TRBV28 to TRBJ2-1; 8 bases fit TRBD1. The CDR3 is 15 residues long. Germline lookup yields CDR1 MDHEN and CDR2 SYDVKM. Unmatched junction bases numbered 5, after V lost 2 bases and J lost 5 bases. The CDR3 DNA reads TGTGCCAGCAGTTTACTCGGACAGGGCGACAATGAGCAGTTCTTC. This codes for CASSLLGQGDNEQFF.

V is TRBV5-4 and J is TRBJ2-5; D is ambiguous. The germline gives CDR1 SGHNT, CDR2 YYREEE (reference sequence). V was shortened by 1 base and J by 2 bases, with 6 bases between the two germline ends. There are 13 residues in the CDR3. The chain's CDR3 is CASSLILQETQYF. Written as DNA, the CDR3 is TGTGCCAGCAGCTTGATCTTACAAGAGACCCAGTACTTC.

The rearrangement joins TRBV15 to TRBJ1-1; D ambiguous. Germline CDR1 and CDR2: LNHNV and YYDKDF (reference sequence). Trimming pared 1 base from V and 7 bases from J, leaving 13 bases between. CDR3 length: 14 residues. The DNA of the CDR3 is TGTGCCACCAGCAGAGTAGCCCGGGAGGGTGAAGCTTTCTTT. This codes for CATSRVAREGEAFF.

The rearrangement links TRBV6-1 to TRBJ1-1; 10 bases align to TRBD1. J was trimmed by 11 bases and V by 4 bases; bases with no gene match: 13. The germline CDR1 and CDR2 sequences are MNHNS and SASEGT. There are 15 residues in the CDR3. CDR3 in amino acids: CASSGGQGRTFKAFF. DNA of the CDR3: TGTGCCAGCAGTGGGGGACAGGGGAGGACTTTTAAGGCTTTCTTT.

This clone was found a few times. The germline gene is not matched at one end of the junction; a read error may be the cause. The V gene is TRBV28, the J gene TRBJ2-7; maybe TRBD2 (10 bases). The V gene's germline CDR1 is MDHEN and CDR2 SYDVKM. The CDR3 contains 16 residues. The CDR3 here is CASSPWSGDRVAGGHF. CDR3 DNA sequence: TGTGCCAGCAGCCCTTGGTCGGGGGACAGGGTAGCGGGAGGACACTTC.

The chain couples TRBV19 to TRBJ2-6; D not resolved. Between the trimmed V and J ends, which lost 7 bases and 2 bases, there was a span of 9 bases. The CDR3 totals 14 residues. Germline lookup yields CDR1 LNHDA and CDR2 SQIVND (reference sequence). As DNA, the CDR3 is TGTGCCAGTACAACGGTGGCTGGGGCCAACGTCCTGACTTTC. It encodes CASTTVAGANVLTF. Supplemented by reference TRBV19 and TRBJ2-6, the full variable domain reads DGGITQSPKYLFRKEGQNVTLSCEQNLNHDAMYWYRQDPGQGLRLIYYSQIVNDFQKGDIAEGYSVSREKKESFPLTVTSAQKNPTAFYLCASTTVAGANVLTFGAGSRLTVL.